This record covers a single TCR beta chain. Its antigen is not identified. This sample is drawn from a study of cytotoxic CD8 clonotypes in ibrutinib-treated CLL. Background on the study: By median around 70 months, around twelve had progressed and about 14 stayed remitted; responses had been 2 complete and about 24 partial. Following treatment for a median around 11 months, range 6 to 36, response samples were then taken. Study conclusions and caveats: T-cell clonality at baseline went above that of age-matched healthy donors and rose and fell with circulating CD8+ T-cell counts.

Germline V gene sequence: CDR1 SGHNT, CDR2 YENEEA. Trimming cost V 5 bases and J 0 bases, with 17 bases left between them. The CDR3 is made up of 16 amino acids. The table came from immunoSEQ multiplex PCR; TCRdb's copy has only in-frame clones and leaves some out. This sample has roughly 200,000 clones; 65% to 80% occur once, and the top ten carry roughly 5.9%. The receptor's source is a human donor with chronic lymphocytic leukemia. This chain connects TRBV11-3 to TRBJ2-7; D gene uncertain. The sample in question was PBMCs, obtained after 12 months of ibrutinib treatment. CDR3 loop: CASSTDNGDSSYEQYF. The CDR3 DNA sequence: TGTGCCAGCAGCACCGACAACGGCGATAGCTCCTACGAGCAGTACTTC.